This section outlines one TCR beta chain sequence together with its context. The sample belongs to a study of blood T cell repertoires in COVID-19. Study-wide context: COVID-19 samples collected from the United States, Italy and Spain covered acute and convalescent phases. T cells, B-cell-depleted T cells, or PBMCs provided the cDNA or gDNA that served as material.

J lost 5 bases, V lost 2 bases, and 6 bases had no gene match. The CDR3 is 16 residues long. The germline V gene encodes CDR1 KGHSH and CDR2 LQKENI. In the authors' workflow: Amplified reference gene primers provided the basis for estimating nucleated cell counts. Profiling relied on immunoSEQ multiplex PCR, and the TCRdb table lists in-frame clones only, not all of them. Clonal size and the V and J genes are those of that table, whereas D and trimming came from the DNA. Of 35,000 to 40,000 clones in the sample, about nine tenths were seen once. The sequencing sample was made of peripheral blood. The clonotype originates from a man between 70 and 80 years old with acute or convalescent COVID-19. The chain is built from TRBV18 and TRBJ2-2; 9 nucleotides line up with TRBD1. Here the CDR3 DNA reads TGTGCCAGCTCACCAGTCGGGACAGGGCTAACCGGGGAGCTGTTTTTT. This gives the protein CASSPVGTGLTGELFF. The full variable domain, in which reference TRBV18 and TRBJ2-2 provide the parts outside the CDR3, is NAGVMQNPRHLVRRRGQEARLRCSPMKGHSHVYWYRQLPEEGLKFMVYLQKENIIDESGMPKERFSAEFPKEGPSILRIQQVVRGDSAAYFCASSPVGTGLTGELFFGEGSRLTVL.